Following are 14 T cell receptor beta chains from one sample sequenced in a study of T-cell reconstitution after alpha-beta-depleted transplantation in children. Library preparation (for TCRbeta) was performed with unique molecular identifiers. TCRdb independently ran MiXCR on the PCR reads; one entry per CDR3 protein. The repertoire holds about 590,000 distinct CDR3 sequences, with about an eighth as singletons. The material was PBMCs, mostly from graft donor cells, obtained 360 days after TCRalphabeta/CD19-depleted stem cell transplant. The receptors come from a male patient younger than 18 who had a stem cell transplant for acute myeloid leukemia, so the T cells may come from the graft donor.

This clonotype showed up just a few times. V and J are TRBV10-3 and TRBJ1-1; D remains ambiguous. The CDR3 extends over 15 amino acids. Trimming removed 3 bases at V and 3 bases at J, with 14 bases between. Per germline, CDR1 ENHRY and CDR2 SYGVKD. CDR3 protein: CAISERTLGDTEAFF. CDR3 DNA sequence: TGTGCCATCAGTGAACGAACCCTTGGGGACACTGAAGCTTTCTTT.

The chain uses TRBV7-9 and TRBJ2-5; D is uncertain. V lost 2 bases, J lost 8 bases, and 15 bases lay in between. Germline V lookup: CDR1 SEHNR, CDR2 FQNEAQ (reference sequence). This CDR3 is built from 14 residues. The CDR3 reads CASSLYGELDTQYF. In DNA, the CDR3 is TGTGCCAGCAGCTTATACGGCGAACTGGATACCCAGTACTTC.

This clonotype was recorded a few times. The rearrangement joins TRBV5-1 to TRBJ2-1, with D tentatively TRBD1 (6 bases). This CDR3 is built from 15 residues. V was clipped by 1 base and J by 3 bases, with 11 bases between them. Germline loops: CDR1 SGHRS, CDR2 YFSETQ. The CDR3 DNA sequence: TGCGCCAGCAGCTTGAACAGGGTAGTCTACAATGAGCAGTTCTTC. Amino acids: CASSLNRVVYNEQFF. Filled out from reference TRBV5-1 and TRBJ2-1, the complete variable domain reads KAGVTQTPRYLIKTRGQQVTLSCSPISGHRSVSWYQQTPGQGLQFLFEYFSETQRNKGNFPGRFSGRQFSNSRSEMNVSTLELGDSALYLCASSLNRVVYNEQFFGPGTRLTVL.

The sample holds many counts of this clonotype. The gene calls are TRBV5-1 and TRBJ2-7; 9 bases fit TRBD2. The J segment lost 2 bases and the V segment lost 4 bases, leaving 7 bases of the junction unmatched. Germline lookup yields CDR1 SGHRS and CDR2 YFSETQ. This CDR3 is 15 amino acids long. The CDR3 protein is CASSPSPSGTYEQYF. As DNA, the CDR3 is TGCGCCAGCAGCCCCAGCCCTAGCGGGACCTACGAGCAGTACTTC. The full variable domain, with the rest looked up from reference TRBV5-1 and TRBJ2-7, is KAGVTQTPRYLIKTRGQQVTLSCSPISGHRSVSWYQQTPGQGLQFLFEYFSETQRNKGNFPGRFSGRQFSNSRSEMNVSTLELGDSALYLCASSPSPSGTYEQYFGPGTRLTVT.

This clonotype came up a few times. The V gene is TRBV7-9, the J gene TRBJ2-7; D is uncertain. The CDR3 sequence is 14 residues long. The ends were cut back, 5 bases at V and 3 bases at J, with 14 bases in the middle. Germline V gene data show CDR1 as SEHNR and CDR2 as FQNEAQ (reference sequence). This chain's CDR3 is CASSPAAAFYEQYF. CDR3 bases: TGTGCCAGCAGCCCGGCGGCAGCATTCTACGAGCAGTACTTC.

There are many counts of this clonotype. This chain links TRBV28 with TRBJ2-5; D possibly corresponds to TRBD2 (5 bases). The CDR3 is 15 residues long. From germline, CDR1 is MDHEN and CDR2 SYDVKM. The ends were cut back, 7 bases at V and 5 bases at J, with 20 bases in the middle. The CDR3 coding sequence is TGTGCCAGCATCCCTGACGAGGGTAGAGGCGAGACCCAGTACTTC. This codes for CASIPDEGRGETQYF.

The CDR3 is CSVEGYENRATGELFF. In nucleotides, the CDR3 is TGCAGCGTTGAAGGGTATGAGAACCGAGCCACCGGGGAGCTGTTTTTT. V and J are TRBV29-1 and TRBJ2-2; D gene ambiguous. CDR3 length: 16 amino acids. CDR1 is SQVTM and CDR2 is ANQGSEA in the germline V gene. V dropped 1 base and J dropped 4 bases, with 16 bases sitting between them.

For this clonotype: Germline is not matched at one junction end, which may reflect a read error. V gene TRBV7-7 combines with J gene TRBJ2-7; D possibly corresponds to TRBD1 (6 bases). The CDR3 contains 15 residues. CDR1 and CDR2 (germline): SSHAT, FNYEAQ (reference sequence). The CDR3 region is CASSFRGGISYEQYF. CDR3 in DNA: TGTGCTAGCAGCTTCAGAGGGGGAATCTCCTACGAGCAGTACTTC.

V is TRBV29-1 and J is TRBJ2-7; 11 bases fit TRBD1. The CDR3 contains 13 residues. Germline CDR1 is SQVTM and CDR2 is ANQGSEA. V trimming: 6 bases; J trimming: 6 bases; junction bases outside the gene matches: 7. Here the CDR3 DNA reads TGCAGCGTAGGGGACAGGGGGGGGTCCGAGCAGTACTTC. It codes for CSVGDRGGSEQYF.

This clonotype was found a few times. The rearrangement uses TRBV10-3 and TRBJ2-1, with 9 bases lining up with TRBD1. V lost 10 bases to trimming and J lost 4 bases; unmatched junction nucleotides: 8. Germline CDR1 is ENHRY and CDR2 is SYGVKD. The CDR3 has 14 amino acids. As DNA, the CDR3 is TGTGCCACTCTTCGGGACAGGGTTTACAATGAGCAGTTCTTC. It specifies CATLRDRVYNEQFF.

V gene TRBV30 combines with J gene TRBJ1-1; tentatively, D is TRBD1 (6 bases). The germline V gene encodes CDR1 GTSNPN and CDR2 SVGIG (reference sequence). The CDR3 length is 12 residues. The V end lost 1 base, the J end lost 6 bases, and 9 bases lay between the germline ends. The CDR3 loop is CAWSDGGPEAFF. In DNA, the CDR3 is TGTGCCTGGAGTGACGGGGGGCCTGAAGCTTTCTTT.

The V and J genes are TRBV6-5 and TRBJ1-2; D perhaps matches TRBD1 (5 bases). In germline, CDR1 is MNHEY, CDR2 SVGAGI. This CDR3 region has 15 residues. Between the trimmed V and J ends, which lost 2 bases and 4 bases, there was a span of 14 bases. The CDR3, as DNA: TGTGCCAGCAGTTACGAGATCGGGGCGGGCTATGGCTACACCTTC. Amino acids: CASSYEIGAGYGYTF.

The chain combines TRBV6-4 with TRBJ2-2; the match to TRBD1 covers 7 bases. Losses at the gene ends were 4 bases for V and 2 bases for J; bases not matched to a gene: 7. The CDR3 runs 16 residues. Germline CDR1 and CDR2: MRHNA and SNTAGT. CDR3 residues: CASSVDRATNTGELFF. CDR3 in DNA: TGTGCCAGCAGTGTCGACAGGGCGACAAACACCGGGGAGCTGTTTTTT.

This clonotype was counted ten times or more. DNA of the CDR3: TGTGCCAGCAGGGATCACAGGGAGGGTTCACCCCTCCACTTT. This encodes CASRDHREGSPLHF. The rearrangement joins TRBV28 to TRBJ1-6; weak D call: TRBD1 (6 bases). The CDR3 contains 14 residues. Trimming left V 6 bases short and J 9 bases short, with 15 bases between. Germline assignment: CDR1 MDHEN and CDR2 SYDVKM. Together with reference TRBV28 and TRBJ1-6, the CDR3 gives the full variable domain: DVKVTQSSRYLVKRTGEKVFLECVQDMDHENMFWYRQDPGLGLRLIYFSYDVKMKEKGDIPEGYSVSREKKERFSLILESASTNQTSMYLCASRDHREGSPLHFGNGTRLTVT.